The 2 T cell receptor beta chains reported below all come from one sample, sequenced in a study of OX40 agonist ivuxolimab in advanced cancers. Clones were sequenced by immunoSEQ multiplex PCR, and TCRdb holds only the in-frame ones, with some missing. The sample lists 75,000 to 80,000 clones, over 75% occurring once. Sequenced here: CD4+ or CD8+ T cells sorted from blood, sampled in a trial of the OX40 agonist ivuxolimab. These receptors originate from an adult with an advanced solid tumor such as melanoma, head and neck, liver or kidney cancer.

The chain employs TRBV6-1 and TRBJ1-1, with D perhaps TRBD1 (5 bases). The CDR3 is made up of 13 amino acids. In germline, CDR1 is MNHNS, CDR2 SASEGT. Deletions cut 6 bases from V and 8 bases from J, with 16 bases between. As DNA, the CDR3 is TGTGCCAGCAGCAACCAGAGAAAGGGGGAAGCTTTCTTT. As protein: CASSNQRKGEAFF.

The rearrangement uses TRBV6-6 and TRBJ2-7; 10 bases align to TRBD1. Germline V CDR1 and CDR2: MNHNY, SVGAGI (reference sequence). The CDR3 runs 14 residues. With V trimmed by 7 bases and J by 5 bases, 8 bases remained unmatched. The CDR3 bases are TGTGCCAGCATGCGACAGGGGGCGAGCCACGAGCAGTACTTC. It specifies CASMRQGASHEQYF.